Reported below is one T cell receptor beta chain. This entry belongs to a study of control samples from healthy donors and cancer patients. The V and J ends lost 1 base and 3 bases, in that order; junction bases with no gene match: 9. Germline V CDR1 and CDR2: MNHEY, SMNVEV (reference sequence). The CDR3 has 17 amino acids. This table comes from immunoSEQ multiplex PCR, and its TCRdb copy is limited to in-frame clones, with some not included. The sample yields roughly 100,000 clones, roughly 90% seen once. The sequence came from a man in his fifties or sixties with lung cancer. Sequenced sample: PBMCs. This chain joins TRBV27 and TRBJ2-1, with 7 nucleotides matching TRBD2. CDR3 in amino acids: CASSLFGASGRYNEQFF. The CDR3 DNA is TGTGCCAGCAGTTTATTCGGGGCTAGCGGACGCTACAATGAGCAGTTCTTC.